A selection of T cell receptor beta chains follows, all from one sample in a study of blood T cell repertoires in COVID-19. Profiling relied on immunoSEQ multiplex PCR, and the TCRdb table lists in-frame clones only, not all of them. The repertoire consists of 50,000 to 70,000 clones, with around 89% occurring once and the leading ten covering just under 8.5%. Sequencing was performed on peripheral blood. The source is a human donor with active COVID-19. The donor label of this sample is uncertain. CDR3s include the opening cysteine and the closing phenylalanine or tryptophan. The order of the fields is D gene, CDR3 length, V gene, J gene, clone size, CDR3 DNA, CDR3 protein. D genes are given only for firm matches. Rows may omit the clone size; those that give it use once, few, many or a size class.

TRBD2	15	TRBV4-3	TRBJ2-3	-	TGCGCCAGCAGCCAAGACGGTCTAGCGGGAGATACGCAGTATTTT	CASSQDGLAGDTQYF
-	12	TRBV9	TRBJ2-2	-	TGTGCCAGCAGCCGGGACACCGGGGAGCTGTTTTTT	CASSRDTGELFF
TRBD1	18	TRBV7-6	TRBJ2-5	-	TGTGCCAGCACCAAACAGGGGGCGCGGGTTTTTTATGGGGAGACCCAGTACTTC	CASTKQGARVFYGETQYF
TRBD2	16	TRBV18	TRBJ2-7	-	TGTGCCAGCTCACCACGATCCGGGACTAGGACCTACGAGCAGTACTTC	CASSPRSGTRTYEQYF
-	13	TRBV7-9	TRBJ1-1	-	TGTGCCAGCAGCCTTATTCAGGGCACTGAAGCTTTCTTT	CASSLIQGTEAFF
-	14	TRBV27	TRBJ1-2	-	TGTGCCAGCAGTCTGGGACACCCTAACTATGGCTACACCTTC	CASSLGHPNYGYTF
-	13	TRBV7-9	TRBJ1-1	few	TGTGCCAGCATCCGCACAGGGAACACTGAAGCTTTCTTT	CASIRTGNTEAFF
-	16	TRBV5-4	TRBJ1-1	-	TGTGCCAGCAGCTCCAACAGGGCGAGGGATCTCACTGAAGCTTTCTTT	CASSSNRARDLTEAFF
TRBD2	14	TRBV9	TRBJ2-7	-	TGTGCCAGCAGCGTTCAGTCTAGCGGCTACGAGCAGTACTTC	CASSVQSSGYEQYF
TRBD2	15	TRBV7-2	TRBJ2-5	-	TGTGCCAGCAGCTTCACGGGACTAGCGGGGGAGACCCAGTACTTC	CASSFTGLAGETQYF
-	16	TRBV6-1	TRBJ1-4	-	TGTGCCAGCAGTGAATCCGCGACAGGATTTAATGAAAAACTGTTTTTT	CASSESATGFNEKLFF
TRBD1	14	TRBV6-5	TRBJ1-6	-	TGTGCCAGCAGCCGGGGACAGGGAAATTCACCCCTCCACTTT	CASSRGQGNSPLHF
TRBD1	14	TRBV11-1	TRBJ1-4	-	TGTGCCAGCAGCCAACAGGGGGCGGGTGAAAAACTGTTTTTT	CASSQQGAGEKLFF
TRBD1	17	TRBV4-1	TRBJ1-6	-	TGCGCCAGCAGCCAAGATGGGGCCGGGACAGGAGTTTCACCCCTCCACTTT	CASSQDGAGTGVSPLHF
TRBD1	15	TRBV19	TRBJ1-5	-	TGTGCCAGTAGTACCTCAGGGGGACGCAATCAGCCCCAGCATTTT	CASSTSGGRNQPQHF
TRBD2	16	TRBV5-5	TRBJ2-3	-	TGTGCCAGCAGCATACCTAGCGGGAGTGTCCCAGATACGCAGTATTTT	CASSIPSGSVPDTQYF